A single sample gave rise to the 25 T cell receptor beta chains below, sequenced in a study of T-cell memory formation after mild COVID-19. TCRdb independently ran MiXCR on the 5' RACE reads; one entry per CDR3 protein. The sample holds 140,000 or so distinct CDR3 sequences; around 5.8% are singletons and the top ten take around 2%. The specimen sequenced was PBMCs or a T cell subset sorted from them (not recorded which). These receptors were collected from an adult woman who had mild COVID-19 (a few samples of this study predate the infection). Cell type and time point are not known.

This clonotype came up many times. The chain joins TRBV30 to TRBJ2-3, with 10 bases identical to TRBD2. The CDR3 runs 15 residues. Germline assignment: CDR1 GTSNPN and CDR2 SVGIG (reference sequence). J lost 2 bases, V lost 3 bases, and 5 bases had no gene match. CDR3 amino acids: CAWRGLAVPTDTQYF. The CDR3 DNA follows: TGTGCCTGGAGAGGACTAGCGGTACCCACAGATACGCAGTATTTT.

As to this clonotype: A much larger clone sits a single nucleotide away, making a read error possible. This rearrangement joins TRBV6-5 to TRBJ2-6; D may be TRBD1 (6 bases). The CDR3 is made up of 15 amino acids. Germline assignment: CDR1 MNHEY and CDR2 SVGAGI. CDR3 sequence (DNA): TGTGACAGCAGTTTGACAGGCCCTGGGGCCAACGTCCTGACTTTC. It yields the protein CDSSLTGPGANVLTF.

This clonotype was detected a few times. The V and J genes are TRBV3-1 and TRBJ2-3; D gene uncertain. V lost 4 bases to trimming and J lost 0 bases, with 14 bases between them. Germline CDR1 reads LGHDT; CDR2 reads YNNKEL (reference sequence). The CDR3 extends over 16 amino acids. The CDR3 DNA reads TGTGCCAGCAGCCTACTAACCGGGTCTAGCACAGATACGCAGTATTTT. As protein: CASSLLTGSSTDTQYF.

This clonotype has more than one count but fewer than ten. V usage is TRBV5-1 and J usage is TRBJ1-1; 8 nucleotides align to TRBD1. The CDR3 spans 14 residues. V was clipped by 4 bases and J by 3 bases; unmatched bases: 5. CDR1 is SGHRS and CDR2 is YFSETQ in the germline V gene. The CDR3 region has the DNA TGCGCCAGCAGCCTGCTACAGGGGGACACTGAAGCTTTCTTT. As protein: CASSLLQGDTEAFF.

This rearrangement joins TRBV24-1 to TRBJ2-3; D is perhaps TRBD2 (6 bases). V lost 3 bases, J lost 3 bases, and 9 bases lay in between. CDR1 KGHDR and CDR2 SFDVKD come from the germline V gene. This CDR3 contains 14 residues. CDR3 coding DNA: TGTGCCACCAGTGATACGGCGGGGACAGATACGCAGTATTTT. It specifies CATSDTAGTDTQYF.

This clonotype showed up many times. The CDR3 spells CASSQDPVPDTQYF. The CDR3 DNA is TGCGCCAGCAGCCAAGATCCAGTACCAGATACGCAGTATTTT. This rearrangement joins TRBV4-3 to TRBJ2-3; D ambiguous. Germline V gene sequence: CDR1 LGHNA, CDR2 YSLEER. V was trimmed by 0 bases and J by 4 bases, leaving 8 bases between them. This CDR3 has 14 residues.

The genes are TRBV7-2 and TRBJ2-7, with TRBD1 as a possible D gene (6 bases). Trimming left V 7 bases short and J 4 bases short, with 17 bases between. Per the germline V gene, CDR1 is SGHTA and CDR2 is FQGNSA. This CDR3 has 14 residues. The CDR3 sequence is CASKSGRGTYEQYF. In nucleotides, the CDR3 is TGTGCCAGCAAGTCCGGCAGGGGAACATACGAGCAGTACTTC.

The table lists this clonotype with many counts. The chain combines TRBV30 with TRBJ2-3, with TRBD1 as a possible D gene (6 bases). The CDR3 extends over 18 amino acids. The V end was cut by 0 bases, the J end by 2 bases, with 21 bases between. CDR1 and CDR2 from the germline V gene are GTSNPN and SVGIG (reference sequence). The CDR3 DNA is TGTGCCTGGAGTGTACTTCGGCCGACAGGAAGTGCCACAGATACGCAGTATTTT. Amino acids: CAWSVLRPTGSATDTQYF.

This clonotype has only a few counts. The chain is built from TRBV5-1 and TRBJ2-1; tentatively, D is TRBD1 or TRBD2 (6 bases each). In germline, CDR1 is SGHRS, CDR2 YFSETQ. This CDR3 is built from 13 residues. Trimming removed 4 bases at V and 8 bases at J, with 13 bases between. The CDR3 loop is CASSGGGLDEQFF. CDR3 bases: TGCGCCAGCAGCGGAGGGGGGCTGGATGAGCAGTTCTTC.

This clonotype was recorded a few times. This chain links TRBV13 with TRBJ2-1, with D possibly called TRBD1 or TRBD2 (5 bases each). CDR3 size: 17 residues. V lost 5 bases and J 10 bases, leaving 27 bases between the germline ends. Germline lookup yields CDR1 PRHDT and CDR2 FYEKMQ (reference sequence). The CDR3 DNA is TGTGCCAGCAGCGCGGGCCGGGGCCCCACCTTACAACAGGAGCAGTTCTTC. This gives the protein CASSAGRGPTLQQEQFF.

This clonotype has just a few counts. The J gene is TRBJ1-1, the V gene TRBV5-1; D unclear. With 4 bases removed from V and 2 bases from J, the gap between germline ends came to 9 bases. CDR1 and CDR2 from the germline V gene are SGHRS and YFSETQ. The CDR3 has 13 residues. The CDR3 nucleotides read TGCGCCAGCAGCGGAGGGTCCAACACTGAAGCTTTCTTT. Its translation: CASSGGSNTEAFF.

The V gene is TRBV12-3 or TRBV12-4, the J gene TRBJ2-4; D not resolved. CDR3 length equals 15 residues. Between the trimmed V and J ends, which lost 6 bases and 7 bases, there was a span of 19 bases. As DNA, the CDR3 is TGTGCCAGCAGCCCACGGATCGATTTCATCAACATTCAGTACTTC. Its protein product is CASSPRIDFINIQYF.

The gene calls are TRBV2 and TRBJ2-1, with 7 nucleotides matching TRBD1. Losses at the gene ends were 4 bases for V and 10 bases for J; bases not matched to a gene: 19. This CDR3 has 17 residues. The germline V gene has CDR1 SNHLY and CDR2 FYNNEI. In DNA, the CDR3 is TGTGCCAGCAGTGGACTGTCGACAGGGCATAAACGCAGAGAGCAGTTCTTC. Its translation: CASSGLSTGHKRREQFF.

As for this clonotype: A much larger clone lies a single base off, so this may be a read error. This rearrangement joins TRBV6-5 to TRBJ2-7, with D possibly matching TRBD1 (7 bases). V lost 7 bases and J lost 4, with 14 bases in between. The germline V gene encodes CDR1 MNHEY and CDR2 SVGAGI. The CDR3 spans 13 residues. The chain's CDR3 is CASTQGGLYEQYF. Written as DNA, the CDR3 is TGTGCCAGCACCCAGGGGGGCCTATACGAGCAGTACTTC.

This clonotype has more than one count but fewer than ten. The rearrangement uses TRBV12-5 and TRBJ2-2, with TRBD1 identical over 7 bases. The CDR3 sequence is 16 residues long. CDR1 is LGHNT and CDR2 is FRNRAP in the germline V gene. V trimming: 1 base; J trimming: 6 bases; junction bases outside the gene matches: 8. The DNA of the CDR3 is TGTGCTAGTGGTTTGGGGTCAGGGGGAATCGCCGGGGAGCTGTTTTTT. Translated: CASGLGSGGIAGELFF.

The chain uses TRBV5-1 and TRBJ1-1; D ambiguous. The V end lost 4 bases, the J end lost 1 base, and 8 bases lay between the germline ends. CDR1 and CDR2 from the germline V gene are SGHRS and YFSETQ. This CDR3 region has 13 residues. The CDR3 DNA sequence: TGCGCCAGCAGCGGTAACAGGAACACTGAAGCTTTCTTT. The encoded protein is CASSGNRNTEAFF.

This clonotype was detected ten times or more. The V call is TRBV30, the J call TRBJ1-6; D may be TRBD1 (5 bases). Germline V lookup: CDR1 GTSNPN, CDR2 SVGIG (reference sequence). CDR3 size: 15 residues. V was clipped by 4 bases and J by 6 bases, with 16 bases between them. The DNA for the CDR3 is TGTGCCTGGACCAACGAGGGGCAGGGTAATTCACCCCTCCACTTT. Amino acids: CAWTNEGQGNSPLHF.

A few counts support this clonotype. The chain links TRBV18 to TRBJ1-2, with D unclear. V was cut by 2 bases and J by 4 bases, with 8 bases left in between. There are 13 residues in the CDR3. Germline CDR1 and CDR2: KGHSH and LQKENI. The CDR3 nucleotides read TGTGCCAGCTCACCAGACACCTCCTATGGCTACACCTTC. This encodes CASSPDTSYGYTF.

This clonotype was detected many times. As DNA, the CDR3 is TGTGCCAGCTCACCTGTAGCGAACACCGGGGAGCTGTTTTTT. This gives the protein CASSPVANTGELFF. This chain links TRBV18 with TRBJ2-2; no definite D call. V lost 3 bases and J lost 0, with 5 bases in between. CDR3 length: 14 amino acids. Germline V gene lookup returns CDR1 KGHSH and CDR2 LQKENI.

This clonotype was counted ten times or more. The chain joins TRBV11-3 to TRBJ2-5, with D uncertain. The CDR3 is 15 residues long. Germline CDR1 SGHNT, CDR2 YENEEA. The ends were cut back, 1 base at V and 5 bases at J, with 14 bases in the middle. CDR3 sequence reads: CASSLVPNQAETQYF. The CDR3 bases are TGTGCCAGCAGCTTAGTCCCTAACCAGGCGGAGACCCAGTACTTC.

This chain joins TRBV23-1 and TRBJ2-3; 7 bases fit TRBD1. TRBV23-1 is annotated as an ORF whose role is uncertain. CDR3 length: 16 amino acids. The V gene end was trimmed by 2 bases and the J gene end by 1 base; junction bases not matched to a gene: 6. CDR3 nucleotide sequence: TGCGCCAGCAGTCAACTTCGGACAGGAGGCACAGATACGCAGTATTTT. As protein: CASSQLRTGGTDTQYF.

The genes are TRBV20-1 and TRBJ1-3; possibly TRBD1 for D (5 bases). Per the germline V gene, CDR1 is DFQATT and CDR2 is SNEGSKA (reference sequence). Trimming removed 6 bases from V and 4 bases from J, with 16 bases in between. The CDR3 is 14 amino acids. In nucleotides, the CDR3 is TGCAGTGCGTTGGACAAAACGGGAGGAAACACCATATATTTT. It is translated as CSALDKTGGNTIYF.

DNA for the CDR3: TGCGCCAGCAGCTTCCCCCGGGACAGGGGGCGGGGGTCCTACAATGAGCAGTTCTTC. It translates to CASSFPRDRGRGSYNEQFF. This sequence joins TRBV5-1 and TRBJ2-1, with 12 bases that match TRBD1. The germline V gene has CDR1 SGHRS and CDR2 YFSETQ. The CDR3 totals 19 residues. Germline trimming cut 2 bases from V and 1 base from J; bases unmatched to any gene: 10.

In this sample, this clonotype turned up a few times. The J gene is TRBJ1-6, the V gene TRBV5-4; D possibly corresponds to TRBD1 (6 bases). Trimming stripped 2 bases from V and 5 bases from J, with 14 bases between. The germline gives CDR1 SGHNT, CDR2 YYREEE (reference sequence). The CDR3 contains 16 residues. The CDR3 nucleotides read TGTGCCAGCAGCTTTCTCGCTGGGACAAATAATTCACCCCTCCACTTT. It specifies CASSFLAGTNNSPLHF.

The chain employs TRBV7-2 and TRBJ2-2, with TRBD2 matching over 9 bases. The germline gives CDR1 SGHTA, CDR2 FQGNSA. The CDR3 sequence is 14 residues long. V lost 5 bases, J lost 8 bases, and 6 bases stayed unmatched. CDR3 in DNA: TGTGCCAGCAGCCTTAGCGGGAGTCCGGGGGAGCTGTTTTTT. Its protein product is CASSLSGSPGELFF.